This T cell receptor (beta chain) was captured in a study of blood T cell repertoires in COVID-19. At the level of the study: Donors in the United States, Italy and Spain gave samples during acute or convalescent COVID-19.

How the authors handled the data: The authors estimated nucleated cell counts from reference gene primer amplification. The data were produced by immunoSEQ multiplex PCR, yet TCRdb's version contains in-frame clones alone and is incomplete. V and J calls and clone size come straight from that table; D and trimming were deduced from the DNA. The sample shows about 83,000 clones, 86% of them seen only once. The CDR3 extends over 15 amino acids. The V and J ends lost 4 bases and 0 bases, in that order; junction bases with no gene match: 1. Looked up from germline, CDR1 is MRHNA and CDR2 is SNTAGT. This receptor was identified in a woman older than 75 in a cohort sampled during active or convalescent COVID-19. V and J are TRBV6-4 and TRBJ2-2; 8 bases agree with TRBD2. Specimen: peripheral blood. The CDR3 DNA reads TGTGCCAGCAGTGTTAGCGGGACGAACACCGGGGAGCTGTTTTTT. Protein product: CASSVSGTNTGELFF.